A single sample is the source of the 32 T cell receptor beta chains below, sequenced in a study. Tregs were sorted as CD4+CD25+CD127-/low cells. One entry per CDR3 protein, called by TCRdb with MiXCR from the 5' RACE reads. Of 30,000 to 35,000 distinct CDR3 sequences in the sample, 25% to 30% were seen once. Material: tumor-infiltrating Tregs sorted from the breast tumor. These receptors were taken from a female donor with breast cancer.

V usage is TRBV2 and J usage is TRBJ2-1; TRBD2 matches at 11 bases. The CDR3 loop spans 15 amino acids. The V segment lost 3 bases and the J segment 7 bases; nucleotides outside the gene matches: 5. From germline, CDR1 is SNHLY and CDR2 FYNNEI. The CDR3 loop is CASSDVSSGGNEQFF. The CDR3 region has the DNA TGTGCCAGCAGTGACGTTTCTAGCGGGGGGAATGAGCAGTTCTTC.

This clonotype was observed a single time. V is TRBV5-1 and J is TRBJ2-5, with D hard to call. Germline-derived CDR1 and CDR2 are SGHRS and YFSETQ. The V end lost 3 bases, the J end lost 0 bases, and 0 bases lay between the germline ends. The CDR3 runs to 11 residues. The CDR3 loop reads CASSYQETQYF. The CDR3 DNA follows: TGCGCCAGCAGCTACCAAGAGACCCAGTACTTC. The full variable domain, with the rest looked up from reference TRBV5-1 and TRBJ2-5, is KAGVTQTPRYLIKTRGQQVTLSCSPISGHRSVSWYQQTPGQGLQFLFEYFSETQRNKGNFPGRFSGRQFSNSRSEMNVSTLELGDSALYLCASSYQETQYFGPGTRLLVL.

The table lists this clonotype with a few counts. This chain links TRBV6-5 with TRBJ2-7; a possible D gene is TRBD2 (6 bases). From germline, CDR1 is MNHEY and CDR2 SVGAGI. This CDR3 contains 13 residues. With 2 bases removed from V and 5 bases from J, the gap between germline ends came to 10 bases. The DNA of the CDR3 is TGTGCCAGCAGTTACCGGCCGGGGGACGAGCAGTACTTC. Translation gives CASSYRPGDEQYF.

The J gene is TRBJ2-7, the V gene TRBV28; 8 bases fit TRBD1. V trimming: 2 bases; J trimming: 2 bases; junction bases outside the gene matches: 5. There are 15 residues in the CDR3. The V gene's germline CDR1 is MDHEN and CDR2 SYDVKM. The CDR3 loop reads CASSLRDRWPYEQYF. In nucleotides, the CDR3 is TGTGCCAGCAGTTTAAGGGACAGGTGGCCCTACGAGCAGTACTTC.

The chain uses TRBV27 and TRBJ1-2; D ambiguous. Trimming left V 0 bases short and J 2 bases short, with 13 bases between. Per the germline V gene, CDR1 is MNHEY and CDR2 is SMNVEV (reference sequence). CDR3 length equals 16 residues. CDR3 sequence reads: CASSLSVEGVNYGYTF. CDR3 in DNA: TGTGCCAGCAGTTTATCGGTCGAGGGAGTCAACTATGGCTACACCTTC.

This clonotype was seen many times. The CDR3: CSALSPSSYNEQFF. The CDR3 DNA sequence: TGCAGTGCTCTTTCTCCCAGCTCCTACAATGAGCAGTTCTTC. V usage is TRBV20-1 and J usage is TRBJ2-1; unclear D gene. Trimming shortened V by 5 bases and J by 0 bases, and 11 bases separated the two germline ends. The V gene's germline CDR1 is DFQATT and CDR2 SNEGSKA (reference sequence). The CDR3 is 14 amino acids.

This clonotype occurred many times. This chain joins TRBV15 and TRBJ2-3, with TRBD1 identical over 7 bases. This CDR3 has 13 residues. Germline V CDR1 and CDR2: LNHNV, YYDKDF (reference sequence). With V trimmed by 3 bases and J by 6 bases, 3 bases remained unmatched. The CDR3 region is CATSSDRVDTQYF. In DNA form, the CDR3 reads TGTGCCACCAGCAGTGACAGGGTGGATACGCAGTATTTT.

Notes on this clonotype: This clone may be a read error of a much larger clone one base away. For the CDR3, the DNA is TGTGCCAGCAGTGAAGCCCCGACAGGGGGCGTTTATGGCCACACCTTC. Protein product: CASSEAPTGGVYGHTF. The V call is TRBV6-1, the J call TRBJ1-2, with 10 bases identical to TRBD1. CDR1 is MNHNS and CDR2 is SASEGT in the germline V gene. The CDR3 is 16 amino acids.

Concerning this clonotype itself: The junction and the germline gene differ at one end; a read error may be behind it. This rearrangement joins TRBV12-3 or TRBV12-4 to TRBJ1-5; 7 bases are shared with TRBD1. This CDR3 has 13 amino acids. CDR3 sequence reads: CTSSSGGIQPQHF. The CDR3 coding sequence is TGTACCAGCAGTTCAGGGGGGATTCAGCCCCAGCATTTT.

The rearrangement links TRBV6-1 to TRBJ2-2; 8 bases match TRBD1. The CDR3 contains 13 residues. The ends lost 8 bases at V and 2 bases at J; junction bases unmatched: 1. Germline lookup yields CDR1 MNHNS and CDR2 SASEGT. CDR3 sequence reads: CASGQGNTGELFF. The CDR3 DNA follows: TGTGCCAGCGGACAGGGAAACACCGGGGAGCTGTTTTTT.

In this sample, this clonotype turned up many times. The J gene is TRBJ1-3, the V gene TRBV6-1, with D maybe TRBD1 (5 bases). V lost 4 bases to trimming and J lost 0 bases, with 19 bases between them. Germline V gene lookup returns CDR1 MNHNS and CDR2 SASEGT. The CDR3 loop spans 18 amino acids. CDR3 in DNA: TGTGCCAGCAGTGCGAGACGCTCGGGACCGCGCTCTGGAAACACCATATATTTT. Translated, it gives CASSARRSGPRSGNTIYF.

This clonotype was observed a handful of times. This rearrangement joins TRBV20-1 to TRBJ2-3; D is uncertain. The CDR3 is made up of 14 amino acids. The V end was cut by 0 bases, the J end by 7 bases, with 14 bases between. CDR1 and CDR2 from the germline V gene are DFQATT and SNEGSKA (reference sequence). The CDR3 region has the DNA TGCAGTGCTAGAGATCTGAGTTTGGGGAATACGCAGTATTTT. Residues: CSARDLSLGNTQYF.

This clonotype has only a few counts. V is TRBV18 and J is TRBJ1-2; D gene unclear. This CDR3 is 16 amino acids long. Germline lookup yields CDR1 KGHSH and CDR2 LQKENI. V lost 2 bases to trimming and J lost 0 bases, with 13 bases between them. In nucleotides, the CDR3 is TGTGCCAGCTCACCAAACGTAGGCCCCGCTAACTATGGCTACACCTTC. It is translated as CASSPNVGPANYGYTF. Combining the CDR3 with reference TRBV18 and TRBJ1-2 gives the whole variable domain NAGVMQNPRHLVRRRGQEARLRCSPMKGHSHVYWYRQLPEEGLKFMVYLQKENIIDESGMPKERFSAEFPKEGPSILRIQQVVRGDSAAYFCASSPNVGPANYGYTFGSGTRLTVV.

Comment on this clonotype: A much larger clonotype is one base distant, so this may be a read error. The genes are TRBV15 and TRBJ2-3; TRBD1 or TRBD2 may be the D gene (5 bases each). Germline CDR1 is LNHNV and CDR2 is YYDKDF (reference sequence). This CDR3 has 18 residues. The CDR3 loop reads CATSIGRVRGRGTDTRYF. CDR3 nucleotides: TGTGCCACCAGCATCGGGCGGGTACGGGGACGGGGCACAGATACGCGGTATTTT.

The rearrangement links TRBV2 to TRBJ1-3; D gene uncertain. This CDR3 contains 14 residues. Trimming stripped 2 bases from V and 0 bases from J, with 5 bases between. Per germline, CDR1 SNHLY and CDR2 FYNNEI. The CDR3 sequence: CASSEINSGNTIYF. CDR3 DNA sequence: TGTGCCAGCAGTGAAATTAACTCTGGAAACACCATATATTTT.

CDR3 in amino acids: CASSQDGTGGETQYF. Here the CDR3 DNA reads TGTGCCAGCAGCCAAGATGGGACAGGGGGGGAGACCCAGTACTTC. The rearrangement joins TRBV3-1 to TRBJ2-5, with 11 bases that match TRBD1. Trimming took 0 bases from V and 5 from J; bases not matched to a gene: 2. CDR1 is LGHDT, CDR2 YNNKEL, per germline (reference sequence). This CDR3 comprises 15 residues.

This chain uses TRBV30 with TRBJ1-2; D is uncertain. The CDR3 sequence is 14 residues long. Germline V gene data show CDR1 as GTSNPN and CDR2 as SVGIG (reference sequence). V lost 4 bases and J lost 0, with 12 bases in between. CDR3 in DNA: TGTGCCTGGACAATAGGCCCCGCTAACTATGGCTACACCTTC. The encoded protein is CAWTIGPANYGYTF.

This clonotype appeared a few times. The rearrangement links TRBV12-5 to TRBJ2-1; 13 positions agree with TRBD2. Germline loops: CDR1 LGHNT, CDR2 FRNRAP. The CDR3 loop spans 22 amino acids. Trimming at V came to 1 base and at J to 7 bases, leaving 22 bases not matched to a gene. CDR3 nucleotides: TGTGCTAGTGGTTTGGGGAAGACAGGGACTAGCGGGAATTCCCATTTGAGAAATGAGCAGTTCTTC. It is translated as CASGLGKTGTSGNSHLRNEQFF.

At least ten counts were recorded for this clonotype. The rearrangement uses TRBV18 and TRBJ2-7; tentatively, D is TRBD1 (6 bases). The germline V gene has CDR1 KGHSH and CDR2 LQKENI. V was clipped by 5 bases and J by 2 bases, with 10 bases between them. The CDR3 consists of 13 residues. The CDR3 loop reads CASSLDRAYEQYF. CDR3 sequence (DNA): TGTGCCAGCTCATTGGACAGAGCCTACGAGCAGTACTTC.

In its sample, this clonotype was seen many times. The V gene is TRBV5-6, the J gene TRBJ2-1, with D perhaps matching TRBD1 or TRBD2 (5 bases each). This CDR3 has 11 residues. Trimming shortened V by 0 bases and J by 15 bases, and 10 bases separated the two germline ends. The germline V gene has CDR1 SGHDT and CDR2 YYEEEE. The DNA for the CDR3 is TGTGCCAGCAGCTTGGAGGGACGTCCGTTCTTC. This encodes CASSLEGRPFF.

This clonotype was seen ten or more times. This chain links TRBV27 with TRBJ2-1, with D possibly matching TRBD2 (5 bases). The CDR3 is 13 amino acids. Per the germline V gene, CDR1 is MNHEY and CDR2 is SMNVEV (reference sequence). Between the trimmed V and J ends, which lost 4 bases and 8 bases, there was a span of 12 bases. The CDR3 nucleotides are TGTGCCAGCAGTTCAGGACTCGGCGATGAGCAGTTCTTC. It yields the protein CASSSGLGDEQFF.

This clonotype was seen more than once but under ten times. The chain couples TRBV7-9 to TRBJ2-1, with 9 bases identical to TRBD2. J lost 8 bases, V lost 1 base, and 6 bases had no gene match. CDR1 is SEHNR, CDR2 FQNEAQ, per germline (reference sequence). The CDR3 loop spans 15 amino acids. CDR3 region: CASSLGLAGEDEQFF. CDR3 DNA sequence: TGTGCCAGCAGCTTAGGGTTAGCGGGAGAGGATGAGCAGTTCTTC. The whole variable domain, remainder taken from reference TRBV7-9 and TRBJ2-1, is DTGVSQNPRHKITKRGQNVTFRCDPISEHNRLYWYRQTLGQGPEFLTYFQNEAQLEKSRLLSDRFSAERPKGSFSTLEIQRTEQGDSAMYLCASSLGLAGEDEQFFGPGTRLTVL.

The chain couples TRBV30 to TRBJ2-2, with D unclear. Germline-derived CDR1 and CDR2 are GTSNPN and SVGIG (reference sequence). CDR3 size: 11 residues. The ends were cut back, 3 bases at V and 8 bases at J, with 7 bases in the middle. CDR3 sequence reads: CAWRPKGELFF. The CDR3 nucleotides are TGTGCCTGGAGGCCGAAAGGGGAGCTGTTTTTT.

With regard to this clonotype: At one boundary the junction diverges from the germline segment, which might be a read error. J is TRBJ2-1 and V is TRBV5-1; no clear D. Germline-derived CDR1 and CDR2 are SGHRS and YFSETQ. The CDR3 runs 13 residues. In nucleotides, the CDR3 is TGCACCAGCAGCTTGTCAGCCTACAATGAGCAGTTCTTC. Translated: CTSSLSAYNEQFF.

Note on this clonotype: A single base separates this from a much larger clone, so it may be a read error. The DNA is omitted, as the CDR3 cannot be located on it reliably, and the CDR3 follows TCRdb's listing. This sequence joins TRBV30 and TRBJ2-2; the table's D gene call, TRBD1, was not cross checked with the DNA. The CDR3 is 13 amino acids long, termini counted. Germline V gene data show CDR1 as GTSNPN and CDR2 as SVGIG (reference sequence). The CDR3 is CAWGQGNTGELLF.

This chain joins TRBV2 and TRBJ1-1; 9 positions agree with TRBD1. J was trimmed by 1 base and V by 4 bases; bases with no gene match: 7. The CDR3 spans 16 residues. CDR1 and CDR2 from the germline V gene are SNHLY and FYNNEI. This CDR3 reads CASSAPGDRENTEAFF. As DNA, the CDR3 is TGTGCCAGCAGTGCCCCAGGGGACAGGGAGAACACTGAAGCTTTCTTT.

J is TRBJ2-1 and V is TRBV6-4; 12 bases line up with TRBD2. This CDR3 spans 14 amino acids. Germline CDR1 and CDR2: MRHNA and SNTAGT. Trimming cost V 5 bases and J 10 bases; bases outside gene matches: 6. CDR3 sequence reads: CASSLAGGKREQFF. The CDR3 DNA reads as TGTGCCAGCAGTCTAGCGGGGGGGAAAAGGGAGCAGTTCTTC.

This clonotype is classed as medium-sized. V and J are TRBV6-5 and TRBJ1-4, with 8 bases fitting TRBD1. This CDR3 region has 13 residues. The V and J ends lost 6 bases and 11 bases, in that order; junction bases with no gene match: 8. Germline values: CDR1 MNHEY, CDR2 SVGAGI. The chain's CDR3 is CASSADREGKLFF. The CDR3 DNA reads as TGTGCCAGCAGCGCGGACAGGGAGGGCAAACTGTTTTTT.

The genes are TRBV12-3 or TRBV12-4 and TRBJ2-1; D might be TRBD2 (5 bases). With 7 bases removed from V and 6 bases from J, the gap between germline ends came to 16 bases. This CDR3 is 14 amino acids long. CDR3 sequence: CASTRGEARNEQFF. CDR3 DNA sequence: TGTGCCAGCACCCGGGGAGAAGCACGCAATGAGCAGTTCTTC.

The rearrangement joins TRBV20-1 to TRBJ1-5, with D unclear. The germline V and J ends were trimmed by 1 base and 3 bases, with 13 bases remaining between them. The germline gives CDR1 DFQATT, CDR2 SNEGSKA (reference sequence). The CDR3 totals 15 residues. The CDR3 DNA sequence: TGCAGTGCTAGAGTTTGCAGAGACTACAATCAGCCCCAGCATTTT. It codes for CSARVCRDYNQPQHF.

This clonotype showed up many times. The CDR3 is CASSLEWTSNEQYF. The DNA for the CDR3 is TGTGCCAGCAGCTTAGAATGGACTAGCAACGAGCAGTACTTC. The chain joins TRBV7-8 to TRBJ2-7; TRBD2 agrees at 8 bases. Unmatched junction bases numbered 4, after V lost 1 base and J lost 5 bases. There are 14 residues in the CDR3. Looked up from germline, CDR1 is SGHVS and CDR2 is FQNEAQ.

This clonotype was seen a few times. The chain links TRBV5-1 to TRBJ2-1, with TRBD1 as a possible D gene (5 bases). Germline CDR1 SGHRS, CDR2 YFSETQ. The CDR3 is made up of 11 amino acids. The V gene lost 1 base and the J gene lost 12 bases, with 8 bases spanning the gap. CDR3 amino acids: CASSLSDTQFF. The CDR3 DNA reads TGCGCCAGCAGCTTGTCGGACACGCAGTTCTTC.